This T cell receptor (beta chain) was recovered during a study of TIL therapy for anti-PD-1-resistant metastatic lung cancer. The overall study: Progressing patients received lymphodepletion, expanded TIL infusion and IL-2.

Sequencing used immunoSEQ v3. Sequencing depth was 1.5 million to 2 million read pairs for survey level, about 5-6.5 million for deep. The repertoire was sequenced with immunoSEQ multiplex PCR; TCRdb's copy has only in-frame clones and lacks some. The top ten hold 2.5% to 3% of the sample, which has under 70,000 clones, around 87% seen once. Time point in this sample: pre-treatment sample, taken before nivolumab and TIL therapy. Sequences were derived from blood, sampled at baseline. The clonotype originates from a person aged 25-85 years with non-small cell lung cancer.

The CDR3 is CASSLGGRGRGIGEKLFF. DNA of the CDR3: TGTGCCAGCAGCTTAGGAGGCAGGGGGCGCGGAATCGGGGAAAAACTGTTTTTT. The rearrangement uses TRBV7-2 and TRBJ1-4; 8 bases line up with TRBD1. From germline, CDR1 is SGHTA and CDR2 FQGNSA. After removal of 1 base from V and 8 bases from J, the junction contained 15 bases not matched to a gene. CDR3 length: 18 residues. Drawing the rest from reference TRBV7-2 and TRBJ1-4, the complete variable domain is GAGVSQSPSNKVTEKGKDVELRCDPISGHTALYWYRQSLGQGLEFLIYFQGNSAPDKSGLPSDRFSAERTGGSVSTLTIQRTQQEDSAVYLCASSLGGRGRGIGEKLFFGSGTQLSVL.